Sequencing of this T cell receptor (beta chain) was carried out in a study of tumor-infiltrating lymphocytes in primary liver carcinoma. About the research overall: The study obtained roughly 3.5 to 7.5 million productive TCRbeta reads per sample, similar across tissue types.

Starting from 500 ng of total RNA, TCR beta cDNA was produced with a primer in the constant region. Three rounds of nested multiplex PCR with slightly modified ARM-PCR produced TCR beta libraries. Running 9 to 11 cycles apiece, the first two PCR rounds relied on TRBV1-TRBV30 forward primers together with a C-beta reverse primer. TCRdb processed the multiplex PCR reads anew with MiXCR; each CDR3 protein has one entry. The sample carries roughly 330,000 distinct CDR3 sequences, roughly two thirds recorded once. This clonotype appeared once. One junction end does not reproduce the germline sequence, and a read error may be involved. The CDR3 has 19 residues. Germline CDR1 and CDR2: MGHRA and YSYEKL. RNA was extracted from whole blood without cell sorting, alongside germline DNA.

Sequenced material: peripheral blood. This receptor was obtained from a man aged 35 to 55 with primary liver carcinoma and hepatitis B virus infection. This sequence joins TRBV4-1 and TRBJ2-2; TRBD1 agrees at 10 bases. The CDR3 coding sequence is TGCGCCAGCAACATACTCGAACGTCCGGGACAGGGGAACACCGGGGAGCTGCTTTTT. It translates to CASNILERPGQGNTGELLF.